This TCR beta chain appears in the sequencing data of a study of T cells in Graves' hyperthyroidism and ophthalmopathy (dated by TCRdb to between 2019 and 2020). Background on the whole study: Peripheral blood samples were taken at the time of initial diagnosis, prior to any treatment. After sampling, hyperthyroidism patients received methimazole starting at 30 mg daily, and ophthalmopathy patients received high-dose intravenous methylprednisolone. Prospective prediction of ophthalmopathy was tested in an independent validation cohort consisting of under 20 hyperthyroidism patients and 15 to 17 patients who later progressed to ophthalmopathy. The 95 to 100 discovery patients were randomly divided into training and test sets at a 7:3 ratio. The paper describes TCR Vbeta CDR3 sequencing of some 130 peripheral blood samples, made up of 43 ophthalmopathy patients, approximately 73 hyperthyroidism patients and 17 progressor patients. In six Graves' hyperthyroidism patients, the study also compared T-cell repertoires from thyroid tissue with T-cell repertoires from blood. A discovery cohort of about a hundred patients, 43 with Graves' ophthalmopathy and more than 55 with stable Graves' hyperthyroidism, was used to find distinguishing TCR V-J signatures. Study-wide findings and limitations: In validation, the model predicted progression to ophthalmopathy a median of 6.5 months before onset, with about 70% sensitivity and almost 75% specificity. A 13 V-J signature model separated ophthalmopathy from stable hyperthyroidism, with over 85% sensitivity and about 81% specificity in cross-validation and 80%/75% in testing. No statistical method was used to set the sample size in advance, and investigators knew the group allocation. Most expanded thyroid clonotypes (frequency above 0.001) were also detected in blood, suggesting blood repertoires may reflect thyroid immune responses.

A patient counted as having stable Graves' hyperthyroidism if no progression to ophthalmopathy occurred over 18 months of follow-up. Hyperthyroidism patients were newly diagnosed, had a disease duration of under 2 months, and were aged 18 to 65 years. The study excluded patients with uncontrolled infections, other autoimmune diseases, pregnancy or lactation. Diagnoses were established on the basis of clinical symptoms, serum thyroxine and TRAb, thyroid ultrasound, and orbital computed tomography. PBMCs were separated from approximately 10 ml of fresh peripheral blood using Ficoll-Paque density gradient centrifugation. Total RNA was extracted with Trizol reagent, and quality was checked on an Agilent 2100 Bioanalyzer. This clonotype was counted many times. There is no known antigen for this receptor. There are no base qualities to consult, and no much larger clone falls within one base. Via the germline V gene (reference sequence), CDR1 is WNHNN and CDR2 SYGVQD. V is cut back by 4 bases and J by 3 bases, with 8 bases in the junction unmatched. There are 16 amino acids in the CDR3, from cysteine to phenylalanine inclusive. Of all the DNA, just the CDR3 is kept, 48 bases in frame from base 1.

The TCR beta CDR3 regions were amplified from the RNA transcripts. For the first round of RT-PCR on the TCR CDR3, the HTBI primer set was used together with the Qiagen OneStep RT-PCR kit. Libraries were constructed in a second round of multiplex PCR, after which size selection and purification were performed. Paired-end sequencing of the libraries was performed with 100 bp reads on an Illumina HiSeq2000. The study's processing was this. SOAPnuke was used to process the raw data, throwing out any read that contained adapters or uncalled bases, had a mean Phred below 15, or lacked an exact constant-primer or identifier match. High-quality paired reads were merged with COPE v1.2.5, and unique nucleotide sequences were defined as clonotypes. MiTCR v1.1 was used to align clonotypes to the IMGT TRBV, TRBD and TRBJ reference segments. The analysis included only V-J combinations with a frequency above 0.0001, which together covered around 99% of the repertoires. A TCS score was defined as the ratio between F50 (clonal expansion) and ExV (chaos), using BLOSUM62-based TCRdist between CDR3 peptides within each V-J. Welch's t-statistics and random forest reduced 500 to 550 V-J features to fewer than 15, which were used in a naive Bayes classifier (R e1071). TCRdb applied fastp at Q25 and MiXCR to the public reads, then kept only in-frame beta chains. Rows merge per CDR3 protein into single entries with the most common DNA and genes. TCRdb's processing, not the study's, gives the V and J calls here. The sample has some 560,000 distinct CDR3 sequences on record, 12% to 15% of them singletons. The top ten constitute about 15% of the sample.

The sequenced sample was blood. The clonotype was recovered from a woman between 40 and 50 years old with Graves' hyperthyroidism. The V and J segments used are TRBV10-1 and TRBJ2-2; TRBD1 lines up with 7 middle nucleotides. In nucleotide form, the sequence is TGCGCCAGCAGTGGAGGGGGCATTTCGGACACCGGGGAGCTGTTTTTT. Its translation reads: CASSGGGISDTGELFF.